The clone carrying this TCR beta chain was picked up a small number of times. The antigen remains unidentified. TCRdb re-called the reads through MiXCR, storing one row per CDR3 protein. Of fewer than 250,000 distinct CDR3 sequences in the sample, approximately 13% are singletons; the top ten hold 1.5% to 2%. The data stem from a study of T cell repertoires in cytomegalovirus infection. Whole-study context: CMV infection together with matching HLA type was indicated by public TCR beta signatures. Findings of the study overall: Predominance within the ex vivo response was attributable to HLA-C-restricted CMV-specific TCR beta clonotypes.

The source of this sequence is a human donor in good health (CMV status not recorded). Some clones in this sample may be carry-over from other donors' samples. Sequenced material: PBMCs.

The CDR3 DNA reads TGTGCCAGCAGTGAAGGGGGGCAGGGGGAAGAGACCCAGTACTTC. This translates into CASSEGGQGEETQYF. This chain joins TRBV2 and TRBJ2-5, with TRBD1 identical over 7 bases. This CDR3 has 15 amino acids. Germline V gives CDR1 SNHLY, CDR2 FYNNEI. With V trimmed by 1 base and J by 3 bases, 5 bases remained unmatched.